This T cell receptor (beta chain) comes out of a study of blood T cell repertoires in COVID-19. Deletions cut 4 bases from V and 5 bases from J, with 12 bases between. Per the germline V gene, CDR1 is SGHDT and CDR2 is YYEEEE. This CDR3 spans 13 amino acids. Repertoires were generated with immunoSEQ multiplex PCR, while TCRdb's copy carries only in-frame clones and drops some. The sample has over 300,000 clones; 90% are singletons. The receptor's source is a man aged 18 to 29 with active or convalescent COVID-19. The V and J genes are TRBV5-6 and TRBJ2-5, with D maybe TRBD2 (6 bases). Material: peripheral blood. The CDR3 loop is CASSPGVRETQYF. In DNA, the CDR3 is TGTGCCAGCAGCCCGGGGGTACGGGAGACCCAGTACTTC. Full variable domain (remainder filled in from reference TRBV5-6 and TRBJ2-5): DAGVTQSPTHLIKTRGQQVTLRCSPKSGHDTVSWYQQALGQGPQFIFQYYEEEERQRGNFPDRFSGHQFPNYSSELNVNALLLGDSALYLCASSPGVRETQYFGPGTRLLVL.